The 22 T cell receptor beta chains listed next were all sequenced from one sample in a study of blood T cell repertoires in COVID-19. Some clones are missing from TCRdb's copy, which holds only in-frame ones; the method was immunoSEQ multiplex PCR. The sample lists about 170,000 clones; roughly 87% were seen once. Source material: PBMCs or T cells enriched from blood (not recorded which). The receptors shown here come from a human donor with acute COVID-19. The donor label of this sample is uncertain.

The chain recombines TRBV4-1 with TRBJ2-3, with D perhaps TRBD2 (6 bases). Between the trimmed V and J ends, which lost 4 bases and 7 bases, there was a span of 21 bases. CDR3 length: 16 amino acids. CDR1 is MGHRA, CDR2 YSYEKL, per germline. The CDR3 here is CASSRSQAPGVNTQYF. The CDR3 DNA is TGCGCCAGCAGCCGGTCCCAAGCGCCGGGGGTGAATACGCAGTATTTT.

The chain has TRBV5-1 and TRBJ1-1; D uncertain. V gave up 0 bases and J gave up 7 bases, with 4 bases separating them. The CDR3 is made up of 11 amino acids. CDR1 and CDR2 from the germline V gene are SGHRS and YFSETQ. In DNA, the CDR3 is TGCGCCAGCAGCTTGGGGCTTGAAGCTTTCTTT. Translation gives CASSLGLEAFF.

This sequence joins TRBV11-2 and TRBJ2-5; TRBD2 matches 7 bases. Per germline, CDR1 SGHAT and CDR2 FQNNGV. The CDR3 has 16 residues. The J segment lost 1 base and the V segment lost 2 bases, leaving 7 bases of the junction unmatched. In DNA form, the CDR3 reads TGTGCCAGCAGCTTACTTACGGGCGGGGGCCAAGAGACCCAGTACTTC. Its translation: CASSLLTGGGQETQYF.

CDR3: CSVGGRGILGAFF. CDR3 DNA sequence: TGCAGCGTTGGCGGCAGGGGGATCCTTGGAGCTTTCTTT. The chain is built from TRBV29-1 and TRBJ1-1, with TRBD1 identical over 7 bases. V shed 4 bases and J 10 bases; nucleotides not matched to a gene: 12. Germline V CDR1 and CDR2: SQVTM, ANQGSEA. The CDR3 is 13 amino acids.

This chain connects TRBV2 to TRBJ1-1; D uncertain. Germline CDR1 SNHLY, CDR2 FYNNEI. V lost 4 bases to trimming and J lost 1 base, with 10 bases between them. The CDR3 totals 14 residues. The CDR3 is CASSVGGSNTEAFF. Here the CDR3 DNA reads TGTGCCAGCAGTGTAGGAGGGTCGAACACTGAAGCTTTCTTT.

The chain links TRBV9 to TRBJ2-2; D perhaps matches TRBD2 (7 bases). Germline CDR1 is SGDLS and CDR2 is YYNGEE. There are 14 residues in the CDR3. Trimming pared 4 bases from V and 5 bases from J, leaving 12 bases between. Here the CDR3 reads CASSRGADTGELFF. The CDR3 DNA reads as TGTGCCAGCAGCCGGGGGGCGGATACCGGGGAGCTGTTTTTT.

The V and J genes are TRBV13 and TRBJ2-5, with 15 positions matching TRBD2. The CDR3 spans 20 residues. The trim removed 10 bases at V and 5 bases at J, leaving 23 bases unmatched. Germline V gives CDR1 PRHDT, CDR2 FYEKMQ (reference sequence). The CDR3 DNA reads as TGTGCCACTTCCCGGGGACTAGCGGGGGGCCTAGACTGCTATGGGGAGACCCAGTACTTC. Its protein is CATSRGLAGGLDCYGETQYF.

CDR3: CASSQERQLNTEAFF. CDR3 sequence (DNA): TGTGCCAGCTCGCAAGAACGACAATTGAACACTGAAGCTTTCTTT. The V call is TRBV18, the J call TRBJ1-1; D is uncertain. V lost 6 bases and J lost 0, with 14 bases in between. The germline CDR1 and CDR2 sequences are KGHSH and LQKENI. There are 15 residues in the CDR3.

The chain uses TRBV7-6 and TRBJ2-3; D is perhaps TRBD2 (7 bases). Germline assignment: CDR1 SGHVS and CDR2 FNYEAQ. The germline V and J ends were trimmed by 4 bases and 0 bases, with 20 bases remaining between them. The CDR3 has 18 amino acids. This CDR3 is CASSSGAGAASSTDTQYF. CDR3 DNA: TGTGCCAGCAGCTCCGGGGCGGGGGCGGCGTCTAGCACAGATACGCAGTATTTT.

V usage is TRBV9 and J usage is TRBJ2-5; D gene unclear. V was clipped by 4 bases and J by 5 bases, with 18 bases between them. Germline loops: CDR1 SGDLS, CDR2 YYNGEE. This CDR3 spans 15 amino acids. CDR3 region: CASSPHSNSGETQYF. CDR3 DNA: TGTGCCAGCAGCCCCCACAGCAACTCCGGCGAGACCCAGTACTTC.

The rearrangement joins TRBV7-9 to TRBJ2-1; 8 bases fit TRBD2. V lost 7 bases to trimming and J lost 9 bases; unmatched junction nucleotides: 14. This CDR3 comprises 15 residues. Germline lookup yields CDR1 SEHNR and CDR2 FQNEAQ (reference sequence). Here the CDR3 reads CASTATNGGAAEQFF. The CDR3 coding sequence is TGTGCCAGCACCGCGACAAACGGGGGGGCGGCTGAGCAGTTCTTC.

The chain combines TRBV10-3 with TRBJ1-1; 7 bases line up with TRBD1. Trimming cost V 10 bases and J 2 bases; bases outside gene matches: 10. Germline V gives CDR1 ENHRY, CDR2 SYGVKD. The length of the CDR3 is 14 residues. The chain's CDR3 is CARRDRDTNTEAFF. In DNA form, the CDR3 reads TGTGCCAGAAGAGACAGGGACACTAACACTGAAGCTTTCTTT.

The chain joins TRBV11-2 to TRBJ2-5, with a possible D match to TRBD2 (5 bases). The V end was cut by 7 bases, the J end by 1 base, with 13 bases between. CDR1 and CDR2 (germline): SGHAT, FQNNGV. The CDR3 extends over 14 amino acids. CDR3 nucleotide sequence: TGTGCCAGCACCTACGGACTGAGCCAAGAGACCCAGTACTTC. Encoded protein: CASTYGLSQETQYF.

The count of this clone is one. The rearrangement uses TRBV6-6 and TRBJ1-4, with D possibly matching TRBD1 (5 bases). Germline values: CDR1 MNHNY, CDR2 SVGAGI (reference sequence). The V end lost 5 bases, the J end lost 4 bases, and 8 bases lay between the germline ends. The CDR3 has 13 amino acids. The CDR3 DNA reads TGTGCCAGCAGTCGTCAGGGTAATGAAAAACTGTTTTTT. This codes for CASSRQGNEKLFF.

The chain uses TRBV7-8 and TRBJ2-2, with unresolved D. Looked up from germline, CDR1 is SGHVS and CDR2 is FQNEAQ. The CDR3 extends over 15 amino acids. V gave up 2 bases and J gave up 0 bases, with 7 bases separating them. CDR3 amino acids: CASSLSYANTGELFF. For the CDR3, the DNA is TGTGCCAGCAGCTTAAGCTACGCGAACACCGGGGAGCTGTTTTTT.

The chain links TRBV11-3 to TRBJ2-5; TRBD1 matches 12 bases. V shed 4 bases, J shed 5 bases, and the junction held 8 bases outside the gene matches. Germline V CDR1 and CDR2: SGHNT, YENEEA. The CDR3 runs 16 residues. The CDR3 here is CASSSGTGGGQETQYF. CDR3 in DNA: TGTGCCAGCAGCTCTGGGACAGGGGGCGGGCAGGAGACCCAGTACTTC.

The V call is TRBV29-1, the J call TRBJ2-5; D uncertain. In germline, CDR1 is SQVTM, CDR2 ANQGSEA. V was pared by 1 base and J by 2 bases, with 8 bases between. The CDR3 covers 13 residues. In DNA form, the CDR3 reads TGCAGCGTTGAAGGACACCAACAAGAGACCCAGTACTTC. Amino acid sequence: CSVEGHQQETQYF. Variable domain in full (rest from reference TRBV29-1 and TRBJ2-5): SAVISQKPSRDICQRGTSLTIQCQVDSQVTMMFWYRQQPGQSLTLIATANQGSEATYESGFVIDKFPISRPNLTFSTLTVSNMSPEDSSIYLCSVEGHQQETQYFGPGTRLLVL.

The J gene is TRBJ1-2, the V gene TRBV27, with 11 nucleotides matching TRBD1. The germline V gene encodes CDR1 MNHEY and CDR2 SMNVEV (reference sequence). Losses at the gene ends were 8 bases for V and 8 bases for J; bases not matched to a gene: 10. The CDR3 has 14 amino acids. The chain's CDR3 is CASSLGQGEWGYTF. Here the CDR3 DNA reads TGTGCCAGCTCTTTGGGACAGGGGGAATGGGGCTACACCTTC.

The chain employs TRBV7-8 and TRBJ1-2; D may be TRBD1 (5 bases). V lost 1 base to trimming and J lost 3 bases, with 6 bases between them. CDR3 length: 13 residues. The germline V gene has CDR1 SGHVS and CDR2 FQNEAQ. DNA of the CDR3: TGTGCCAGCAGCTTAGGACAGCACTATGGCTACACCTTC. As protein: CASSLGQHYGYTF.

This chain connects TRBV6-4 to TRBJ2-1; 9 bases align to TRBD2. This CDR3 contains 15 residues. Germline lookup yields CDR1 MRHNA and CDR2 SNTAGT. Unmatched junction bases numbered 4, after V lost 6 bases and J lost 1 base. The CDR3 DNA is TGTGCCAGCAGCCGCGGGGGGGAGTCCTACAATGAGCAGTTCTTC. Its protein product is CASSRGGESYNEQFF.

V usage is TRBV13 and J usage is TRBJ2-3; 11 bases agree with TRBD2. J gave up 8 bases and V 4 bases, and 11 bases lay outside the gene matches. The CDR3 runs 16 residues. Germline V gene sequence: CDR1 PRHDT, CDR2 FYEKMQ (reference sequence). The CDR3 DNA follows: TGTGCCAGCAGCTCCTTAGCGGGGGGGCCCCCCGGTACGCAGTATTTT. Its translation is CASSSLAGGPPGTQYF.

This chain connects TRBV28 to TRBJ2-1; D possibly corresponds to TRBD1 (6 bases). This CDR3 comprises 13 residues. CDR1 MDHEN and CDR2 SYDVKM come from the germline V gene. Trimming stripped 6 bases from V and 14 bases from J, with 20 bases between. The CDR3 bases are TGTGCCAGCAGAACCCCGGGACATCGGCCGAAGTTCTTC. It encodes CASRTPGHRPKFF.